The source of this T cell receptor (beta chain) is a study of T-cell memory formation after mild COVID-19. The V gene's germline CDR1 is SNHLY and CDR2 FYNNEI. J was trimmed by 8 bases and V by 6 bases; bases with no gene match: 17. The CDR3 has 16 residues. One entry per CDR3 protein, called by TCRdb with MiXCR from the 5' RACE reads. The sample includes more than 150,000 distinct CDR3 sequences, over 20% seen only once; the top ten take 23%. Sequences were obtained from PBMCs or a T cell subset sorted from them (not recorded which). The gene calls are TRBV2 and TRBJ2-3; 7 bases are a match to TRBD2. This TCR was recovered from an adult woman who had mild COVID-19 (a few samples of this study predate the infection). Cell type and time point are not known. CDR3 residues: CASRALSGLTSVTQYF. As DNA, the CDR3 is TGTGCCAGCAGAGCACTATCGGGACTAACATCGGTTACGCAGTATTTT. The full variable domain, its missing parts supplied by reference TRBV2 and TRBJ2-3, is EPEVTQTPSHQVTQMGQEVILRCVPISNHLYFYWYRQILGQKVEFLVSFYNNEISEKSEIFDDQFSVERPDGSNFTLKIRSTKLEDSAMYFCASRALSGLTSVTQYFGPGTRLTVL.